This T cell receptor (beta chain) was recorded in a study of blood T cell repertoires in COVID-19. Study details: Material from acute and convalescent COVID-19 was sourced from the United States, Italy and Spain. From T cells, B-cell-depleted T cells, or PBMCs came the material, which was cDNA or gDNA.

CDR1 and CDR2 (germline): SGHVS, FNYEAQ. CDR3 length: 17 residues. The ends were cut back, 5 bases at V and 0 bases at J, with 17 bases in the middle. Study processing details: The authors estimated nucleated cell counts from reference gene primer amplification. Data came from immunoSEQ multiplex PCR; TCRdb stores just in-frame clones and leaves some out. D and trimming come from the DNA, and the V and J calls and clone size come from that table. The sample lists roughly 150,000 clones, 70% to 90% occurring once. The clonotype originates from a man aged 45-60 years who had recovered from COVID-19. Sequenced sample: peripheral blood. The J gene is TRBJ1-5, the V gene TRBV7-6; D uncertain. The CDR3: CASSPHTRFNSNQPQHF. CDR3 DNA sequence: TGTGCCAGCAGCCCTCACACCCGCTTCAATAGCAATCAGCCCCAGCATTTT.